Presented here are 32 T cell receptor beta chains from one specimen sequenced in a study of immune cell composition in non-small cell lung cancer. Measured with immunoSEQ multiplex PCR; TCRdb has only the in-frame clones, and not every one. The data hold approximately 15,000 clones, with 81% observed a single time. The sequencing input was lung tumor tissue. These receptors all stem from a human donor with non-small cell lung cancer.

The chain couples TRBV30 to TRBJ2-7; 7 bases line up with TRBD2. Germline loops: CDR1 GTSNPN, CDR2 SVGIG (reference sequence). The V gene end was trimmed by 2 bases and the J gene end by 7 bases; junction bases not matched to a gene: 2. This CDR3 has 11 amino acids. CDR3 protein: CAWSWEGEQYF. CDR3 nucleotides: TGTGCCTGGAGTTGGGAGGGGGAGCAGTACTTC.

This clone was seen a few times. The chain joins TRBV6-1 to TRBJ2-5; TRBD1 or TRBD2 may be the D gene (6 bases each). CDR3 length: 14 residues. V shed 9 bases and J shed 0 bases, with 14 bases lying between them. Germline V lookup: CDR1 MNHNS, CDR2 SASEGT. The CDR3 coding sequence is TGTGCCAGTGAAGGAGGGGGGAACCAAGAGACCCAGTACTTC. Translating gives CASEGGGNQETQYF.

This clone was counted between two and nine times. J is TRBJ2-5 and V is TRBV19, with D perhaps matching TRBD2 (5 bases). Germline-derived CDR1 and CDR2 are LNHDA and SQIVND (reference sequence). V was cut by 5 bases and J by 2 bases, with 18 bases left in between. The CDR3 has 16 amino acids. The CDR3 DNA sequence: TGTGCCAGTAGTCCTATTCCGGCGGGTGCACAAGAGACCCAGTACTTC. Translating gives CASSPIPAGAQETQYF.

The chain couples TRBV30 to TRBJ2-7; TRBD1 matches at 8 bases. The germline V gene has CDR1 GTSNPN and CDR2 SVGIG (reference sequence). The CDR3 totals 14 residues. J lost 2 bases, V lost 5 bases, and 8 bases had no gene match. The CDR3 protein is CAWSLDRGTYEQYF. The CDR3 DNA reads as TGTGCCTGGTCACTAGACAGGGGTACCTACGAGCAGTACTTC.

The chain combines TRBV7-9 with TRBJ2-7; no definite D call. The V and J ends lost 5 bases and 0 bases respectively, with 17 bases between them. Germline-derived CDR1 and CDR2 are SEHNR and FQNEAQ (reference sequence). This CDR3 is built from 16 residues. CDR3 residues: CASSQDQRASSYEQYF. Here the CDR3 DNA reads TGTGCCAGCAGCCAAGATCAACGGGCGAGCTCCTACGAGCAGTACTTC.

This clone was seen only a few times. The rearrangement joins TRBV19 to TRBJ2-2; possibly TRBD1 for D (5 bases). The germline V and J ends were trimmed by 6 bases and 4 bases, with 9 bases remaining between them. In germline, CDR1 is LNHDA, CDR2 SQIVND (reference sequence). This CDR3 contains 13 residues. The chain's CDR3 is CASRLQVTGELFF. The CDR3 DNA reads TGTGCCAGTAGGTTACAGGTCACCGGGGAGCTGTTTTTT.

The chain uses TRBV10-3 and TRBJ2-5; TRBD2 matches 15 bases. This CDR3 comprises 16 residues. The germline V gene encodes CDR1 ENHRY and CDR2 SYGVKD. V lost 6 bases to trimming and J lost 7 bases; unmatched junction nucleotides: 9. CDR3 residues: CAISKGLAGGYGTQYF. The DNA of the CDR3 is TGTGCCATCAGCAAGGGACTAGCGGGAGGATACGGGACCCAGTACTTC.

J is TRBJ2-1 and V is TRBV28; D perhaps matches TRBD2 (7 bases). Germline CDR1 is MDHEN and CDR2 is SYDVKM. CDR3 length: 15 amino acids. Trimming left V 2 bases short and J 15 bases short, with 23 bases between. CDR3 residues: CASSLGGAISGTRFF. Here the CDR3 DNA reads TGTGCCAGCAGTTTAGGGGGGGCAATATCGGGGACCCGGTTCTTC.

V usage is TRBV9 and J usage is TRBJ2-1; no reliable D call. Trimming took 0 bases from V and 7 from J, leaving 14 bases between them. CDR3 size: 15 residues. CDR1 is SGDLS and CDR2 is YYNGEE in the germline V gene. The CDR3 DNA sequence: TGTGCCAGCAGCGTAGCGGGCGTTGCCGGTAATGAGCAGTTCTTC. Amino acid sequence: CASSVAGVAGNEQFF.

This clone was counted a single time. The DNA is left out, because the CDR3 cannot be placed on it with certainty; the CDR3 is given as TCRdb lists it. V usage is TRBV11-2 and J usage is TRBJ1-2; the listed D gene, TRBD1, was not tested against the DNA. From germline, CDR1 is SGHAT and CDR2 FQNNGV. The CDR3 has 12 amino acids, counting both end residues. This CDR3 is CASSLVGQGTTF.

This clone appeared a single time. The chain is built from TRBV19 and TRBJ2-1, with a possible D match to TRBD1 (6 bases). This CDR3 has 16 amino acids. The germline V gene encodes CDR1 LNHDA and CDR2 SQIVND (reference sequence). V was clipped by 4 bases and J by 3 bases, with 16 bases between them. The CDR3 bases are TGTGCCAGTAGTACCTCGCCGGGACACATCTACAATGAGCAGTTCTTC. This gives the protein CASSTSPGHIYNEQFF.

This clone has more than one count but fewer than ten. The rearrangement joins TRBV2 to TRBJ2-7; 10 positions match TRBD2. This CDR3 is built from 15 residues. The trim removed 5 bases at V and 7 bases at J, leaving 11 bases unmatched. Germline loops: CDR1 SNHLY, CDR2 FYNNEI. CDR3 sequence: CASSIGAGGPREQYF. For the CDR3, the DNA is TGTGCCAGCAGTATAGGAGCGGGAGGGCCCCGGGAGCAGTACTTC.

This clone was observed a single time. The chain recombines TRBV10-3 with TRBJ2-2; TRBD2 might be the D (5 bases). V dropped 3 bases and J dropped 5 bases, with 10 bases sitting between them. CDR3 length: 14 residues. Germline assignment: CDR1 ENHRY and CDR2 SYGVKD. This CDR3 reads CAISDGVVTGELFF. The DNA of the CDR3 is TGTGCCATCAGTGACGGGGTTGTGACCGGGGAGCTGTTTTTT.

CDR3 protein: CASSLREGPYEQYF. CDR3 bases: TGCGCCAGCAGCTTGCGGGAGGGCCCCTACGAGCAGTACTTC. The gene calls are TRBV5-1 and TRBJ2-7, with TRBD2 matching 8 bases. This CDR3 contains 14 residues. The germline V gene encodes CDR1 SGHRS and CDR2 YFSETQ. Germline trimming cut 1 base from V and 2 bases from J; bases unmatched to any gene: 2.

The chain has TRBV7-8 and TRBJ2-2; possibly TRBD1 for D (5 bases). V was cut by 5 bases and J by 1 base, with 14 bases left in between. CDR3 size: 16 residues. Germline V gene data show CDR1 as SGHVS and CDR2 as FQNEAQ. In nucleotides, the CDR3 is TGTGCCAGCAGCCAAGGCCGACAGTGGAACACCGGGGAGCTGTTTTTT. This gives the protein CASSQGRQWNTGELFF.

The V call is TRBV7-8, the J call TRBJ2-7, with 12 bases fitting TRBD2. Germline-derived CDR1 and CDR2 are SGHVS and FQNEAQ. The CDR3 runs 15 residues. V lost 0 bases, J lost 6 bases, and 3 bases stayed unmatched. CDR3 sequence reads: CASSLARLAGVEQYF. CDR3 DNA sequence: TGTGCCAGCAGCTTAGCTCGACTAGCGGGAGTCGAGCAGTACTTC. Together with reference TRBV7-8 and TRBJ2-7, the CDR3 gives the full variable domain: GAGVSQSPRYKVAKRGQDVALRCDPISGHVSLFWYQQALGQGPEFLTYFQNEAQLDKSGLPSDRFFAERPEGSVSTLKIQRTQQEDSAVYLCASSLARLAGVEQYFGPGTRLTVT.

The chain carries TRBV2 and TRBJ2-7; tentatively, D is TRBD2 (6 bases). The CDR3 consists of 14 residues. Germline assignment: CDR1 SNHLY and CDR2 FYNNEI. The V gene lost 6 bases and the J gene lost 0 bases, with 12 bases spanning the gap. The CDR3, as DNA: TGTGCCAGCAGCGACCTAGCGTACTCCTACGAGCAGTACTTC. It translates to CASSDLAYSYEQYF.

The chain is built from TRBV14 and TRBJ2-7, with TRBD2 matching over 12 bases. Trimming at V came to 2 bases and at J to 2 bases, leaving 7 bases not matched to a gene. CDR3 length: 17 amino acids. Germline V gene sequence: CDR1 SGHDN, CDR2 FVKESK. In DNA form, the CDR3 reads TGTGCCAGCAGCCAACTGTGGACTAGCGGGGATACCTACGAGCAGTACTTC. Amino acids: CASSQLWTSGDTYEQYF.

The DNA for the CDR3 is TGTGCCAGCAGCCCCTGGGGTACTAGCTCCGAGCAGTACTTC. Residues: CASSPWGTSSEQYF. This sequence joins TRBV7-3 and TRBJ2-7; D perhaps matches TRBD2 (6 bases). The germline V gene encodes CDR1 SGHTA and CDR2 FQGTGA. The V and J ends lost 5 bases and 6 bases respectively, with 17 bases between them. CDR3 length: 14 residues.

The V gene is TRBV7-9, the J gene TRBJ2-7; D is unclear. V was clipped by 4 bases and J by 7 bases, with 14 bases between them. The CDR3 totals 13 residues. Germline V gene data show CDR1 as SEHNR and CDR2 as FQNEAQ (reference sequence). CDR3 loop: CASSSFWSVEQYF. CDR3 coding DNA: TGTGCCAGCAGCTCTTTCTGGAGCGTTGAGCAGTACTTC.

The chain employs TRBV5-1 and TRBJ2-1, with a weak D call TRBD1 (6 bases). This CDR3 has 13 residues. Germline-derived CDR1 and CDR2 are SGHRS and YFSETQ. The germline V and J ends were trimmed by 7 bases and 4 bases, with 12 bases remaining between them. DNA for the CDR3: TGCGCCAGCGCCGTCGGACAGTACAATGAGCAGTTCTTC. Its protein is CASAVGQYNEQFF.

V gene TRBV7-2 combines with J gene TRBJ2-5; tentatively, D is TRBD2 (6 bases). V lost 5 bases and J 4 bases, leaving 14 bases between the germline ends. The germline V gene has CDR1 SGHTA and CDR2 FQGNSA. CDR3 length: 14 amino acids. CDR3 coding DNA: TGTGCCAGCAGCCCGCTGACTAGAGGAGAGACCCAGTACTTC. Residues: CASSPLTRGETQYF.

This clone occurred a few times. The V and J genes are TRBV6-6 and TRBJ2-1; 9 bases map to TRBD2. This CDR3 has 15 residues. Trimming cost V 6 bases and J 7 bases; bases outside gene matches: 10. Germline V gene data show CDR1 as MNHNY and CDR2 as SVGAGI (reference sequence). The CDR3 region has the DNA TGTGCCAGCAGCTCGACTAGCGGAGGGGGGAATGAGCAGTTCTTC. Its translation is CASSSTSGGGNEQFF.

The chain couples TRBV6-1 to TRBJ1-1, with TRBD1 matching 9 bases. CDR1 MNHNS and CDR2 SASEGT come from the germline V gene. Losses at the gene ends were 5 bases for V and 5 bases for J; bases not matched to a gene: 6. There are 14 residues in the CDR3. The CDR3 region is CASSMTGGGTEAFF. CDR3 coding DNA: TGTGCCAGCAGTATGACAGGGGGAGGTACTGAAGCTTTCTTT.

This chain uses TRBV11-2 with TRBJ2-1, with TRBD2 identical over 9 bases. CDR1 is SGHAT, CDR2 FQNNGV, per germline. CDR3 length: 17 residues. The trim removed 2 bases at V and 0 bases at J, leaving 5 bases unmatched. CDR3 sequence: CASSLLAGASSYNEQFF. The CDR3 DNA follows: TGTGCCAGCAGCTTATTAGCGGGAGCCTCCTCCTACAATGAGCAGTTCTTC.

Regarding this clone: Because the CDR3 is missing its conserved closing phenylalanine or tryptophan, this is likely a read error. The rearrangement uses TRBV18 and TRBJ1-3, with unresolved D. CDR1 is KGHSH, CDR2 LQKENI, per germline. V lost 2 bases, J lost 2 bases, and 10 bases lay in between. The CDR3 is made up of 15 amino acids. CDR3 in amino acids: CASSPNGKAGNTIYV. The CDR3 coding sequence is TGTGCCAGCTCACCAAACGGGAAGGCTGGAAACACCATATATGTT.

The rearrangement uses TRBV27 and TRBJ1-4; D is ambiguous. V lost 0 bases, J lost 0 bases, and 5 bases lay in between. This CDR3 spans 15 amino acids. Germline values: CDR1 MNHEY, CDR2 SMNVEV (reference sequence). As DNA, the CDR3 is TGTGCCAGCAGTTTATCCCCATCAACTAATGAAAAACTGTTTTTT. This gives the protein CASSLSPSTNEKLFF.

This chain joins TRBV6-6 and TRBJ1-1; 7 nucleotides line up with TRBD1. Germline trimming cut 6 bases from V and 1 base from J; bases unmatched to any gene: 2. The CDR3 runs 13 residues. Germline V lookup: CDR1 MNHNY, CDR2 SVGAGI (reference sequence). The CDR3 region is CASSGTANTEAFF. The CDR3 coding sequence is TGTGCCAGCAGCGGGACAGCGAACACTGAAGCTTTCTTT.

V is TRBV6-1 and J is TRBJ2-1, with 9 positions matching TRBD2. The junction had 5 bases not matched to a gene; V was cut back by 4 bases and J by 7 bases. The CDR3 is 14 residues long. CDR1 and CDR2 (germline): MNHNS, SASEGT. The CDR3 loop is CASSVREGRNEQFF. The CDR3 DNA reads as TGTGCCAGCAGTGTGCGGGAGGGCCGAAATGAGCAGTTCTTC.

Here the CDR3 reads CASGPTGISNQPQHF. The CDR3 region has the DNA TGTGCTAGTGGTCCGACAGGGATTAGCAATCAGCCCCAGCATTTT. The J gene is TRBJ1-5, the V gene TRBV12-5, with 7 bases that match TRBD1. Germline trimming cut 5 bases from V and 0 bases from J; bases unmatched to any gene: 4. The CDR3 length is 15 residues. In germline, CDR1 is LGHNT, CDR2 FRNRAP.

This chain connects TRBV6-5 to TRBJ2-7; tentative D call: TRBD1 (5 bases). The germline V and J ends were trimmed by 2 bases and 0 bases, with 14 bases remaining between them. The CDR3 is 16 residues long. Looked up from germline, CDR1 is MNHEY and CDR2 is SVGAGI. The CDR3 reads CASSYTKGFSSYEQYF. DNA for the CDR3: TGTGCCAGCAGTTACACCAAGGGGTTTAGCTCCTACGAGCAGTACTTC.

This chain connects TRBV6-1 to TRBJ1-3, with no clear D. Germline lookup yields CDR1 MNHNS and CDR2 SASEGT. This CDR3 spans 17 amino acids. Trimming removed 0 bases from V and 3 bases from J, with 15 bases in between. The CDR3 nucleotides are TGTGCCAGCAGTGAAGCGGGCGGCTGGCAGCGTGGAAACACCATATATTTT. Its protein is CASSEAGGWQRGNTIYF.